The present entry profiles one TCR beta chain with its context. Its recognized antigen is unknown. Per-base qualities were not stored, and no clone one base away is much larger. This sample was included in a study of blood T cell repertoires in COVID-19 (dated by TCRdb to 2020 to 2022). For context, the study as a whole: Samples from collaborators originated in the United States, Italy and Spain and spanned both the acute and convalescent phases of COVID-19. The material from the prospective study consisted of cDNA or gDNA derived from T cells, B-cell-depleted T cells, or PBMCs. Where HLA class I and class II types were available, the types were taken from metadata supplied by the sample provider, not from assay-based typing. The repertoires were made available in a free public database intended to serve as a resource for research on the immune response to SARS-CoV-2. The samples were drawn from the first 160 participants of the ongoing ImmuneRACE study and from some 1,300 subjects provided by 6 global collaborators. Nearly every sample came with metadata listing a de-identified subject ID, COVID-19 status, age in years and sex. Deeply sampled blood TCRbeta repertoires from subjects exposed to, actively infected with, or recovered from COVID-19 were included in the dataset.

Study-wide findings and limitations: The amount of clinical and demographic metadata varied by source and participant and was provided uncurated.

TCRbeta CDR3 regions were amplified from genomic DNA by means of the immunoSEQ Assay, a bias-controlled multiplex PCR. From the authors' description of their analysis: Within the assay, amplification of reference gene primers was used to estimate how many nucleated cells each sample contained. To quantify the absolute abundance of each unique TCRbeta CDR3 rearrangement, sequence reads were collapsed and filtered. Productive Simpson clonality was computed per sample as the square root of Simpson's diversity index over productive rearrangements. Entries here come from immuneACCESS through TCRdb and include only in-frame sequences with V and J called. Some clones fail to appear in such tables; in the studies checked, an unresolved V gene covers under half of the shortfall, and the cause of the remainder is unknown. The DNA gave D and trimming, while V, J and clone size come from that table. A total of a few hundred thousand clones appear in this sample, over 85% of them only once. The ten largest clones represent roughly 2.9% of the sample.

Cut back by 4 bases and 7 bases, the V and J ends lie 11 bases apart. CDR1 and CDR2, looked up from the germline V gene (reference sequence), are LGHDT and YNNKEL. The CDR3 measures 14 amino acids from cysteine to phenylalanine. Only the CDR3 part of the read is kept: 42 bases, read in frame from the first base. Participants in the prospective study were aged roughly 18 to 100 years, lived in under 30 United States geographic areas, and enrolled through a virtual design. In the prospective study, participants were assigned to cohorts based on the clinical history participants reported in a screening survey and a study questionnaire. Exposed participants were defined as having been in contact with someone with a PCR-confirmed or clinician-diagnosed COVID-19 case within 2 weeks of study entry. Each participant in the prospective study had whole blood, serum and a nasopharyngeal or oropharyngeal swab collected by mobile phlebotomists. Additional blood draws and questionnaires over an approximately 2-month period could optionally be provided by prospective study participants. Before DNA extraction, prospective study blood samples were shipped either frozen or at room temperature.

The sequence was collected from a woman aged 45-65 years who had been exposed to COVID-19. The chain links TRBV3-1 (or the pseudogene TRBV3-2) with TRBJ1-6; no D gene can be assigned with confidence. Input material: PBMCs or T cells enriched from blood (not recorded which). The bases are TGTGCCAGCAGCCGCCCCTCTAGCAATTCACCCCTCCACTTT. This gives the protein CASSRPSSNSPLHF.